The clone carrying this T cell receptor (beta chain) showed up many times. Its antigen is unidentified. This sample was taken from a study of T cells in Graves' hyperthyroidism and ophthalmopathy. Patients aged 18 to 65 with hyperthyroidism were newly diagnosed, with duration under 2 months. For the diagnoses, clinical symptoms, serum thyroxine and TRAb, thyroid ultrasound and orbital computed tomography were used. Study outcomes and limitations: Appearing also in blood were most of the thyroid clonotypes expanded above 0.001. Ophthalmopathy, which appeared later, was predicted by the model a median around 6.5 months before onset.

The ends were cut back, 1 base at V and 1 base at J, with 13 bases in the middle. The CDR3 spans 16 residues. Germline V gene lookup returns CDR1 LNHNV and CDR2 YYDKDF (reference sequence). Amplification of TCR beta CDR3 regions was performed using RNA transcripts as template. HTBI primers were employed in a first-round RT-PCR of the TCR CDR3. TCRdb reprocessed the multiplex PCR reads via MiXCR and lists one record per CDR3 protein. The sample lists some 400,000 distinct CDR3 sequences, about a fifth occurring once. The sequenced sample consisted of blood. This chain uses TRBV15 with TRBJ1-1; a weak D match, TRBD1 (5 bases). The TCR sequence derives from a woman under 30 with Graves' hyperthyroidism. The CDR3 nucleotides read TGTGCCACCAGCAGAGGAACCGGGACGGCGAACACTGAAGCTTTCTTT. Its protein product is CATSRGTGTANTEAFF.